The T cell receptor beta chain described here comes from a study of T cell repertoires in cytomegalovirus infection. As regards this clonotype: Its specificity is not known.

TCRdb processed the reads anew with MiXCR; each CDR3 protein has one entry. The data hold hundreds of thousands of distinct CDR3 sequences, with around 32% observed a single time. The study, taken as a whole, reports: Carriers of CMV plus the relevant HLA were identified by cumulative public TCR beta family frequency.

The CDR3 runs 14 residues. The V and J ends lost 4 bases and 4 bases, in that order; junction bases with no gene match: 4. The chain is built from TRBV5-3 and TRBJ1-4; 7 bases align to TRBD1. TRBV5-3 is an ORF for which the function is uncertain. The clonotype was recovered from a human donor in good health (CMV status not recorded). Some clones in this sample may be carry-over from other donors' samples. The starting material was cultured PBMCs, obtained from culture after CMV antigen stimulation. The CDR3 here is CARSLDRNNEKLFF. In DNA, the CDR3 is TGTGCCAGAAGCCTGGACAGGAATAATGAAAAACTGTTTTTT.